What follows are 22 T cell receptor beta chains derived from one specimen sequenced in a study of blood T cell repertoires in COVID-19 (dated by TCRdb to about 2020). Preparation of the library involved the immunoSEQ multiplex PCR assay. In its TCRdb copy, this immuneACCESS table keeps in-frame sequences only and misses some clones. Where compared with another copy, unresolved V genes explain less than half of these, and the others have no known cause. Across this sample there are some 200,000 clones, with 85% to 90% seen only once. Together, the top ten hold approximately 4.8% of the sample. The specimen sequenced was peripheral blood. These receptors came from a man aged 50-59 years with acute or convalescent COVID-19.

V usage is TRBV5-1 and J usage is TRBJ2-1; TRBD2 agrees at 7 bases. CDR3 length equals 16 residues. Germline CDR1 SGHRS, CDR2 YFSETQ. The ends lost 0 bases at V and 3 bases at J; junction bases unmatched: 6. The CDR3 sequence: CASSLEPGGGYNEQFF. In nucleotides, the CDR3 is TGCGCCAGCAGCTTGGAGCCCGGCGGGGGCTACAATGAGCAGTTCTTC. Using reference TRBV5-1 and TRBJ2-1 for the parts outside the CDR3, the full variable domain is KAGVTQTPRYLIKTRGQQVTLSCSPISGHRSVSWYQQTPGQGLQFLFEYFSETQRNKGNFPGRFSGRQFSNSRSEMNVSTLELGDSALYLCASSLEPGGGYNEQFFGPGTRLTVL.

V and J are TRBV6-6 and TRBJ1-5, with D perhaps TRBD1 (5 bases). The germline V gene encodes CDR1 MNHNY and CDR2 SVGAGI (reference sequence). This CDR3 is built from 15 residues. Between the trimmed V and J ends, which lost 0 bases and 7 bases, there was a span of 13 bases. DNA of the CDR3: TGTGCCAGCAGTTACTCGGGGAGGGGCCAACAGCCCCAGCATTTT. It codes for CASSYSGRGQQPQHF.

CDR3 protein: CASSYSRRGSGNTIYF. The CDR3 DNA reads TGTGCCAGCAGTTACTCTCGTCGGGGATCCGGAAACACCATATATTTT. This sequence joins TRBV6-2 or TRBV6-3 and TRBJ1-3; D call uncertain. V was shortened by 0 bases and J by 4 bases, with 13 bases between the two germline ends. Germline loops: CDR1 MNHEY, CDR2 SVGEGT. CDR3 length: 16 amino acids.

In nucleotides, the CDR3 is TGTGCCAGTAGGCCGGACAGGGCCCACACTGAAGCTTTCTTT. This gives the protein CASRPDRAHTEAFF. This sequence joins TRBV19 and TRBJ1-1; 8 positions match TRBD1. Germline V gene lookup returns CDR1 LNHDA and CDR2 SQIVND (reference sequence). V was pared by 6 bases and J by 3 bases, with 6 bases of the junction left unmatched. CDR3 size: 14 residues. Combining the CDR3 with reference TRBV19 and TRBJ1-1 gives the whole variable domain DGGITQSPKYLFRKEGQNVTLSCEQNLNHDAMYWYRQDPGQGLRLIYYSQIVNDFQKGDIAEGYSVSREKKESFPLTVTSAQKNPTAFYLCASRPDRAHTEAFFGQGTRLTVV.

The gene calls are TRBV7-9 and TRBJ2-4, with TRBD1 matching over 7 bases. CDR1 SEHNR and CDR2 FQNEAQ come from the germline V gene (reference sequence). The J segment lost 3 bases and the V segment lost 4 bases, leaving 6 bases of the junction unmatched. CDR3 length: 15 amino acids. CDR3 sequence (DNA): TGTGCCAGCAGCTACGACAGGGCTGGCAAAAACATTCAGTACTTC. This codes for CASSYDRAGKNIQYF.

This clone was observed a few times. As DNA, the CDR3 is TGTGCCAGCTCAGCCGAGACAGGGCACAGTAATGAAAAACTGTTTTTT. Encoded protein: CASSAETGHSNEKLFF. The rearrangement links TRBV18 to TRBJ1-4; 7 bases align to TRBD1. Germline V gives CDR1 KGHSH, CDR2 LQKENI. The CDR3 contains 16 residues. V lost 5 bases to trimming and J lost 4 bases; unmatched junction nucleotides: 10.

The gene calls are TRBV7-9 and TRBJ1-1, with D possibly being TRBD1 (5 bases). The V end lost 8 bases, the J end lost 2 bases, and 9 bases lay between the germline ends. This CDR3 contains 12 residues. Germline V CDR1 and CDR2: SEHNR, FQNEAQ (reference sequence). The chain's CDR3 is CASVQGNTEAFF. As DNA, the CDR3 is TGTGCCAGCGTCCAGGGAAACACTGAAGCTTTCTTT.

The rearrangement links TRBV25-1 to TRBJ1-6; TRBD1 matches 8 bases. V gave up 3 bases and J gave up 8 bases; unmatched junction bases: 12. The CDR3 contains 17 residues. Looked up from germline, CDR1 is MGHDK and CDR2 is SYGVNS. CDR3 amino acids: CASSDPGTGSRHSPLHF. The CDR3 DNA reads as TGTGCCAGCAGTGACCCCGGGACAGGCTCGCGACATTCACCCCTCCACTTT.

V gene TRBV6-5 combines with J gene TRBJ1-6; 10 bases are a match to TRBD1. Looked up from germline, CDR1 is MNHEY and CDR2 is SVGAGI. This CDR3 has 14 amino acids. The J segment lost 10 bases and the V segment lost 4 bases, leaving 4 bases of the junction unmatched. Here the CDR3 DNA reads TGTGCCAGCAGTTCCTCGGGACAGGGGTCACCCCTCCACTTT. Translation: CASSSSGQGSPLHF.

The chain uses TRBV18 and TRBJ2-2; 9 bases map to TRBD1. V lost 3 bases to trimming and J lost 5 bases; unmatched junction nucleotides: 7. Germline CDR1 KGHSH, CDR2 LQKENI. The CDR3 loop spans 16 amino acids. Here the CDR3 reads CASSPSEQGATGELFF. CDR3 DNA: TGTGCCAGCTCACCCTCGGAACAGGGGGCAACCGGGGAGCTGTTTTTT.

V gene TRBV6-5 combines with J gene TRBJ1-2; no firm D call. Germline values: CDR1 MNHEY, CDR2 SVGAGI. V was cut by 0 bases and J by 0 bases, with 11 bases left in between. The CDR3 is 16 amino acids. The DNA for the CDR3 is TGTGCCAGCAGTTACTCGGGGAGAAAAGCTAACTATGGCTACACCTTC. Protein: CASSYSGRKANYGYTF.

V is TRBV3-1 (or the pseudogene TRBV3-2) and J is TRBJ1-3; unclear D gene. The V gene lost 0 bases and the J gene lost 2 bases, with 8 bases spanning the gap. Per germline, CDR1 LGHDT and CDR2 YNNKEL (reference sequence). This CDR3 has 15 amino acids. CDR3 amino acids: CASSQDRRAGNTIYF. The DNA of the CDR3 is TGTGCCAGCAGCCAAGATCGGAGGGCTGGAAACACCATATATTTT.

The CDR3 sequence: CAISQGARGNTEAFF. The CDR3 bases are TGTGCCATCAGTCAGGGGGCCCGGGGGAACACTGAAGCTTTCTTT. This rearrangement joins TRBV10-3 to TRBJ1-1; TRBD1 agrees at 8 bases. This CDR3 is 15 amino acids long. With V trimmed by 5 bases and J by 1 base, 6 bases remained unmatched. Germline-derived CDR1 and CDR2 are ENHRY and SYGVKD.

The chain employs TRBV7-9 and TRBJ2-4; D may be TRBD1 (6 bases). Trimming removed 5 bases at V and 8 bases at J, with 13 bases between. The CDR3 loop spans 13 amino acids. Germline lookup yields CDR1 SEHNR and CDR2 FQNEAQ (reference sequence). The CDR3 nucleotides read TGTGCCAGCAGCCCCCCCCACAGGGACATTCAGTACTTC. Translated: CASSPPHRDIQYF.

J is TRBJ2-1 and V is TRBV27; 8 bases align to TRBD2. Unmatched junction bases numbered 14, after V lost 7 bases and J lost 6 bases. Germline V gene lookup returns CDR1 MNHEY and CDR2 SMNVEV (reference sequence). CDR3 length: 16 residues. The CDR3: CASIRGGLVEGNEQFF. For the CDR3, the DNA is TGTGCCAGCATCCGGGGGGGACTAGTCGAGGGCAATGAGCAGTTCTTC.

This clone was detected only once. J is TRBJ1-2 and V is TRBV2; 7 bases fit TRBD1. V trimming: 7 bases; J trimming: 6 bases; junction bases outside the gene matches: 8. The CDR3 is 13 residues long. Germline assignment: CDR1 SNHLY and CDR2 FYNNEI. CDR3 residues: CASNMAQGNGYTF. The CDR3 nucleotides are TGTGCCAGCAATATGGCACAGGGGAATGGCTACACCTTC.

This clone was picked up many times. This CDR3 is CASSQVDRGRDGYTF. CDR3 coding DNA: TGTGCCAGCAGCCAAGTCGACAGGGGGCGCGATGGCTACACCTTC. The V and J genes are TRBV4-2 and TRBJ1-2; 10 nucleotides align to TRBD1. The CDR3 totals 15 residues. Per the germline V gene, CDR1 is LGHNA and CDR2 is YNFKEQ. V trimming: 1 base; J trimming: 6 bases; junction bases outside the gene matches: 5.

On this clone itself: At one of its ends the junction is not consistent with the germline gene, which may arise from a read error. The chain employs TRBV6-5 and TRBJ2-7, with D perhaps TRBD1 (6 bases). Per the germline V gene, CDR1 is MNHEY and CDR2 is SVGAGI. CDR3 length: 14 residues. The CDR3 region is CASSYSTSTGRGRF. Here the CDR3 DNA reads TGTGCCAGCAGTTACTCTACCTCCACAGGCAGGGGAAGGTTC.

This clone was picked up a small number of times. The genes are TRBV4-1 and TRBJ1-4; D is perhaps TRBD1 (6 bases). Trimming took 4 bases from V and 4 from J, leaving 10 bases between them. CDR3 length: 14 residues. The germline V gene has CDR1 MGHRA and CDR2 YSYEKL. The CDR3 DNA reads TGCGCCAGCAGCCGTCAGGGGAGTAATGAAAAACTGTTTTTT. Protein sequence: CASSRQGSNEKLFF.

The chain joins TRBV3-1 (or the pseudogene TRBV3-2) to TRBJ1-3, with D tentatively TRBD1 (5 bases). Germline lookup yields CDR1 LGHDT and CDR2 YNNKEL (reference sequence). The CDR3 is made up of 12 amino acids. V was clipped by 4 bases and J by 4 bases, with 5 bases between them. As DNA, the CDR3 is TGTGCCAGCAGCCGACAGGGAAACACCATATATTTT. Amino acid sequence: CASSRQGNTIYF.

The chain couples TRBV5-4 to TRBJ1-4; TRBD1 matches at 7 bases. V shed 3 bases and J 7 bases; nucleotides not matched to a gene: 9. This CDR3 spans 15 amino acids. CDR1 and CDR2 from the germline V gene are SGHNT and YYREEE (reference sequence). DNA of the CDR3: TGTGCCAGCAGCTCCGGACAGGCCCCGAGTGAAAAACTGTTTTTT. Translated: CASSSGQAPSEKLFF.

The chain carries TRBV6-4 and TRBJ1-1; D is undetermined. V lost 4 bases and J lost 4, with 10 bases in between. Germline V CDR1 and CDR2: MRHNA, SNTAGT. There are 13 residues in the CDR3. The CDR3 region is CASSVELSTEAFF. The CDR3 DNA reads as TGTGCCAGCAGTGTTGAGCTGAGCACTGAAGCTTTCTTT.